This T cell receptor beta chain was captured by sequencing in a study of early T cells in non-severe SARS-CoV-2 infection. V trimming: 4 bases; J trimming: 7 bases; junction bases outside the gene matches: 10. Germline V gene data show CDR1 as SGHVS and CDR2 as FNYEAQ. The CDR3 covers 16 residues. In its sample, this clonotype was seen many times. Attachment of unique molecular identifiers was made to individual cDNA molecules. A single record per CDR3 protein comes from TCRdb applying MiXCR to the 5' RACE reads. The data contain about 110,000 distinct CDR3 sequences, around 13% of them singletons. This specimen consisted of whole blood, obtained at baseline. The origin of this receptor is an adult who was a healthcare worker with PCR-confirmed SARS-CoV-2 infection or an uninfected control (not recorded which). This chain links TRBV7-6 with TRBJ2-1; 10 bases agree with TRBD1. DNA for the CDR3: TGTGCCAGCAGCTCTCTCCGTGGACAGGGGGTAAATGAGCAGTTCTTC. It codes for CASSSLRGQGVNEQFF.